The clone carrying this T cell receptor beta chain was seen ten or more times. The antigen is undetermined. V lost 4 bases, J lost 8 bases, and 5 bases stayed unmatched. Germline CDR1 is SGHRS and CDR2 is YFSETQ. The CDR3 runs to 13 residues. Preparation of the unsorted libraries drew on 2 million PBMCs stored at -80 C. This sample stems from a study of neurological immune-mediated disorders. Synthesis of cDNA was performed by 5'RACE using 10-nucleotide random UMIs. Over 200 million TCR-beta sequences from 15-18 subjects were obtained in each sequencing run. MiXCR was run by TCRdb on the 5' RACE reads, yielding one entry per CDR3 protein. Found here are about 120,000 distinct CDR3 sequences, 3% to 3.5% of them singletons; the top ten hold 1.3%. Study observations and caveats: Falling below healthy controls, multiple sclerosis showed the least TCR clonal expansion, while HTLV-1-associated myelopathy showed the most.

The receptor was isolated from a woman aged 25 to 45 with multiple sclerosis. The chain employs TRBV5-1 and TRBJ1-2; 10 bases line up with TRBD1. Sequencing input: PBMCs. The CDR3 loop is CASSRDRGGGYTF. CDR3 nucleotides: TGCGCCAGCAGCCGGGACAGGGGAGGAGGCTACACCTTC.